This TCR beta chain appears in the sequencing data of a study of CD8 T cells in ankylosing spondylitis. Study-level results: There was reportedly significant enrichment of clones that were disease-linked in matched ankylosing spondylitis synovial fluid. Past research had described some motif variants in reactive arthritis synovial fluid and blood. In ankylosing spondylitis blood, a motif of several highly homologous TCR beta variants appeared characteristic.

As concerns this clonotype: What it binds is unknown.

TCRdb re-analysed the 5' RACE reads in MiXCR, keeping a single row per CDR3 protein. The table lists about 170,000 distinct CDR3 sequences, about a sixth of them singletons. The TCR sequence derives from a male donor with ankylosing spondylitis or in good health (not recorded which). Sequencing was performed on blood, either unsorted or a sorted T cell fraction (not recorded which).

The CDR3, as DNA: TGTGCCAGCAAGGACAGGGCTGGGGCCAACGTCCTGACTTTC. Translated: CASKDRAGANVLTF. The V gene is TRBV28, the J gene TRBJ2-6; TRBD1 agrees at 8 bases. J gave up 2 bases and V 7 bases, and 1 base lay outside the gene matches. Germline V lookup: CDR1 MDHEN, CDR2 SYDVKM. CDR3 size: 14 residues.